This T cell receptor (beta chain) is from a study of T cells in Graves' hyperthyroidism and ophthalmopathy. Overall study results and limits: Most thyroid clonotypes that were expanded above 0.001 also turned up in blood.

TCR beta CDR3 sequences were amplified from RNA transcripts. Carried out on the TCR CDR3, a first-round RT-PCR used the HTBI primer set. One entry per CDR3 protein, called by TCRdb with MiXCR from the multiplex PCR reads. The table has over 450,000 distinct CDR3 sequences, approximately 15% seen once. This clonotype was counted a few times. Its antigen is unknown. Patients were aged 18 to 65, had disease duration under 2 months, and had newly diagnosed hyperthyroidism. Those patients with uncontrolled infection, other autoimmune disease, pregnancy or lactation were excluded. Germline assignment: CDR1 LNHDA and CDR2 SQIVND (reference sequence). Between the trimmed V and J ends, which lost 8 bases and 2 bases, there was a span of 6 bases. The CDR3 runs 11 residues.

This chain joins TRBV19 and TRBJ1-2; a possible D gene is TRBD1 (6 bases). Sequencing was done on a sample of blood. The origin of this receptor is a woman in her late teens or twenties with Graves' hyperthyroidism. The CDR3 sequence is CASQGNYGYTF. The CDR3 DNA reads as TGTGCCAGTCAGGGGAACTATGGCTACACCTTC. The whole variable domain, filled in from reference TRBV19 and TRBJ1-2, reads DGGITQSPKYLFRKEGQNVTLSCEQNLNHDAMYWYRQDPGQGLRLIYYSQIVNDFQKGDIAEGYSVSREKKESFPLTVTSAQKNPTAFYLCASQGNYGYTFGSGTRLTVV.